This TCR beta chain was observed in a study of blood T cell repertoires in COVID-19. CDR3 size: 14 residues. Per the germline V gene, CDR1 is SGHDT and CDR2 is YYEEEE. V gave up 0 bases and J gave up 9 bases; unmatched junction bases: 0. Clones were read by immunoSEQ multiplex PCR, and TCRdb kept only the in-frame ones, dropping some. The sample gives 100,000 to 150,000 clones, about 82% of which show up once; about 5.4% is in the top ten. The clonotype comes from a human donor in a cohort sampled during active COVID-19. The chain recombines TRBV5-6 with TRBJ1-6, with 10 bases fitting TRBD1. What was sequenced was peripheral blood. CDR3 amino acids: CASSLGQGASPLHF. In DNA form, the CDR3 reads TGTGCCAGCAGCTTGGGACAGGGGGCTTCACCCCTCCACTTT. The full variable domain, its missing parts supplied by reference TRBV5-6 and TRBJ1-6, is DAGVTQSPTHLIKTRGQQVTLRCSPKSGHDTVSWYQQALGQGPQFIFQYYEEEERQRGNFPDRFSGHQFPNYSSELNVNALLLGDSALYLCASSLGQGASPLHFGNGTRLTVT.